The text below deals with one T cell receptor beta chain. Sequencing was performed with immunoSEQ multiplex PCR; in TCRdb, only in-frame clones are kept and a portion is missing. Counted here are approximately 260,000 clones, roughly 85% occurring once; the ten biggest clones make up about 10%. These data come from a study of blood T cell repertoires in COVID-19. Trimming took off 1 base at V and 6 bases at J, with 13 bases between the two ends. CDR1 and CDR2 from the germline V gene are SGHVS and FQNEAQ. This CDR3 is built from 14 residues. The sequenced material came from peripheral blood. The TCR was taken from a woman in her sixties or seventies with acute or convalescent COVID-19. This rearrangement joins TRBV7-8 to TRBJ2-7, with D tentatively TRBD2 (6 bases). This chain's CDR3 is CASSLDTGLGEQYF. For the CDR3, the DNA is TGTGCCAGCAGCTTAGATACGGGACTGGGCGAGCAGTACTTC. The variable domain in full, completed from reference TRBV7-8 and TRBJ2-7, reads GAGVSQSPRYKVAKRGQDVALRCDPISGHVSLFWYQQALGQGPEFLTYFQNEAQLDKSGLPSDRFFAERPEGSVSTLKIQRTQQEDSAVYLCASSLDTGLGEQYFGPGTRLTVT.